The entry below gives a single T cell receptor beta chain sequence along with its context. The data are from a study of shared clonotypes between healthy human individuals. This CDR3 comprises 16 residues. Germline V gives CDR1 SGHTA, CDR2 FQGNSA. Trimming cost V 3 bases and J 0 bases; bases outside gene matches: 6. Unsorted samples drew genomic DNA from 70 million to 95 million PBMCs. Here immunoSEQ multiplex PCR was the method, and the copy in TCRdb shows in-frame clones only, minus some. Among about 480,000 clones listed, 79% were seen once. The V and J genes are TRBV7-2 and TRBJ2-7, with 9 bases lining up with TRBD2. This clonotype was sampled from a woman in her 40s in good health. Some clones in this sample may be carry-over from other donors' samples. The sample comprised PBMCs. CDR3 DNA: TGTGCCAGCAGCTTCTTCGGCGGGAGGGCCTCCTACGAGCAGTACTTC. This sequence encodes CASSFFGGRASYEQYF.